The TCR beta chain described here comes from a study of blood T cell repertoires in COVID-19. Whole-study context: Samples came from the United States, Italy and Spain, spanning acute and convalescent COVID-19.

The method was immunoSEQ multiplex PCR; TCRdb's version includes in-frame clones alone and lacks a portion of them. The repertoire holds fewer than 200,000 clones, with roughly 93% as singletons. The CDR3 runs to 15 residues. Trimming left V 0 bases short and J 8 bases short, with 13 bases between. CDR1 and CDR2 (germline): SGHVT, SQSDAQ. The clonotype originates from a woman aged 45-65 years with acute or convalescent COVID-19. The chain couples TRBV7-4 to TRBJ1-4; perhaps TRBD1 as D (5 bases). Sequenced material: peripheral blood. The CDR3 sequence: CASSLAAGKGEKLFF. The DNA for the CDR3 is TGTGCCAGCAGCTTAGCGGCAGGGAAGGGCGAAAAACTGTTTTTT. The variable domain in full, completed from reference TRBV7-4 and TRBJ1-4, reads GAGVSQSPRYKVAKRGRDVALRCDSISGHVTLYWYRQTLGQGSEVLTYSQSDAQRDKSGRPSGRFSAERPERSVSTLKIQRTEQGDSAVYLCASSLAAGKGEKLFFGSGTQLSVL.